The 15 T cell receptor beta chains in this list originate from one sample, sequenced in a study of control samples from healthy donors and cancer patients. Libraries were prepared by immunoSEQ multiplex PCR; TCRdb keeps only in-frame clonotypes and omits some of them. The sample records about 140,000 clones, approximately 94% being singletons. The sample comprised blood. The receptors here all came from a man aged 40-49 years in good health.

V and J are TRBV2 and TRBJ1-3; D possibly corresponds to TRBD1 (6 bases). The CDR3 extends over 16 amino acids. V lost 9 bases and J lost 0, with 18 bases in between. The V gene's germline CDR1 is SNHLY and CDR2 FYNNEI. In DNA form, the CDR3 reads TGTGCCAGTTCAACGGGACACCGGATCTCTGGAAACACCATATATTTT. Protein product: CASSTGHRISGNTIYF.

V is TRBV6-4 and J is TRBJ1-5; 9 nucleotides line up with TRBD1. Trimming cost V 3 bases and J 0 bases; bases outside gene matches: 6. Germline V gives CDR1 MRHNA, CDR2 SNTAGT. The CDR3 totals 17 residues. As DNA, the CDR3 is TGTGCCAGCAGTGATGACAGGGGGGAATATAGCAATCAGCCCCAGCATTTT. It is translated as CASSDDRGEYSNQPQHF.

V is TRBV2 and J is TRBJ1-1; D not certain. This CDR3 has 13 amino acids. CDR1 and CDR2 from the germline V gene are SNHLY and FYNNEI. V was pared by 6 bases and J by 0 bases, with 8 bases between. CDR3 coding DNA: TGTGCCAGCAGAACGGGGATGAACACTGAAGCTTTCTTT. Its protein product is CASRTGMNTEAFF. Combining the CDR3 with reference TRBV2 and TRBJ1-1 gives the whole variable domain EPEVTQTPSHQVTQMGQEVILRCVPISNHLYFYWYRQILGQKVEFLVSFYNNEISEKSEIFDDQFSVERPDGSNFTLKIRSTKLEDSAMYFCASRTGMNTEAFFGQGTRLTVV.

The CDR3 DNA reads TGCGCCAGCAGGCCACAGGGGGATGCCGGCTACACCTTC. This translates into CASRPQGDAGYTF. The J gene is TRBJ1-2, the V gene TRBV5-1; 8 bases agree with TRBD1. The CDR3 sequence is 13 residues long. Per the germline V gene, CDR1 is SGHRS and CDR2 is YFSETQ. V trimming: 5 bases; J trimming: 8 bases; junction bases outside the gene matches: 8. Together with reference TRBV5-1 and TRBJ1-2, the CDR3 gives the full variable domain: KAGVTQTPRYLIKTRGQQVTLSCSPISGHRSVSWYQQTPGQGLQFLFEYFSETQRNKGNFPGRFSGRQFSNSRSEMNVSTLELGDSALYLCASRPQGDAGYTFGSGTRLTVV.

This chain connects TRBV5-6 to TRBJ2-7, with 8 bases fitting TRBD1. The CDR3 totals 14 residues. Germline CDR1 reads SGHDT; CDR2 reads YYEEEE. V shed 4 bases, J shed 2 bases, and the junction held 5 bases outside the gene matches. The CDR3 region is CASSPGTGAYEQYF. For the CDR3, the DNA is TGTGCCAGCAGCCCCGGGACAGGAGCCTACGAGCAGTACTTC.

This clone occurred once. An end of the junction differs from the germline gene, which may be a read error. The V gene is TRBV13, the J gene TRBJ2-2, with a weak D call TRBD1 (6 bases). This CDR3 is built from 13 residues. CDR1 PRHDT and CDR2 FYEKMQ come from the germline V gene (reference sequence). The CDR3 DNA sequence: TGTGCCAGCAGTTTAGCAGGGGCCGGGGAGCTGTTTTTT. The encoded protein is CASSLAGAGELFF.

This sequence joins TRBV11-3 and TRBJ2-2, with 7 bases fitting TRBD1. The CDR3 has 16 residues. Germline lookup yields CDR1 SGHNT and CDR2 YENEEA. The V segment lost 5 bases and the J segment 5 bases; nucleotides outside the gene matches: 11. CDR3 in amino acids: CASSPEGTARTGELFF. The DNA of the CDR3 is TGTGCCAGCAGCCCGGAAGGGACAGCGAGGACCGGGGAGCTGTTTTTT.

V gene TRBV9 combines with J gene TRBJ2-7; 11 nucleotides align to TRBD1. Germline trimming cut 4 bases from V and 2 bases from J; bases unmatched to any gene: 8. This CDR3 is built from 16 residues. Germline CDR1 is SGDLS and CDR2 is YYNGEE. CDR3 sequence: CASSSLVGQGAYEQYF. Here the CDR3 DNA reads TGTGCCAGCAGCTCCCTAGTGGGACAGGGGGCCTACGAGCAGTACTTC.

The chain is built from TRBV11-2 and TRBJ2-1; D possibly matches TRBD1 or TRBD2 (5 bases each). This CDR3 contains 16 residues. The V and J ends lost 1 base and 7 bases respectively, with 17 bases between them. The germline V gene encodes CDR1 SGHAT and CDR2 FQNNGV. This chain's CDR3 is CASSLVRLGARNEQFF. The DNA of the CDR3 is TGTGCCAGCAGCTTAGTAAGGCTCGGGGCGAGGAATGAGCAGTTCTTC.

The chain is built from TRBV15 and TRBJ2-7; no clear D. The V and J ends lost 0 bases and 4 bases respectively, with 16 bases between them. The V gene's germline CDR1 is LNHNV and CDR2 YYDKDF (reference sequence). This CDR3 contains 16 residues. In nucleotides, the CDR3 is TGTGCCACCAGCAGAGATTGGCAGGACCTTATGTACGAGCAGTACTTC. Its protein is CATSRDWQDLMYEQYF. The entire variable domain, with the rest obtained from reference TRBV15 and TRBJ2-7, is as follows: DAMVIQNPRYQVTQFGKPVTLSCSQTLNHNVMYWYQQKSSQAPKLLFHYYDKDFNNEADTPDNFQSRRPNTSFCFLDIRSPGLGDTAMYLCATSRDWQDLMYEQYFGPGTRLTVT.

The CDR3 region is CASSREQDTQYF. DNA of the CDR3: TGCGCCAGCAGCCGTGAACAAGATACGCAGTATTTT. The V gene is TRBV5-1, the J gene TRBJ2-3; unclear D gene. Trimming removed 4 bases from V and 5 bases from J, with 8 bases in between. Germline-derived CDR1 and CDR2 are SGHRS and YFSETQ. CDR3 length equals 12 residues.

The chain combines TRBV6-5 with TRBJ1-1; D uncertain. CDR1 and CDR2 from the germline V gene are MNHEY and SVGAGI. Trimming left V 0 bases short and J 1 base short, with 6 bases between. This CDR3 contains 14 residues. CDR3 DNA sequence: TGTGCCAGCAGTTACTCGTTTGGGAACACTGAAGCTTTCTTT. This codes for CASSYSFGNTEAFF.

The V and J genes are TRBV5-6 and TRBJ1-1; 7 bases line up with TRBD1. CDR3 length: 13 residues. Germline loops: CDR1 SGHDT, CDR2 YYEEEE. V lost 1 base and J lost 5; bases outside the gene matches: 2. As DNA, the CDR3 is TGTGCCAGCAGCTTGCAGGGGGGTACTGAAGCTTTCTTT. It encodes CASSLQGGTEAFF.

This rearrangement joins TRBV28 to TRBJ2-7, with D tentatively TRBD2 (6 bases). Per germline, CDR1 MDHEN and CDR2 SYDVKM. The ends were cut back, 8 bases at V and 3 bases at J, with 14 bases in the middle. There are 13 residues in the CDR3. CDR3 residues: CASSPAGFYEQYF. In DNA form, the CDR3 reads TGTGCCAGCTCCCCGGCGGGGTTCTACGAGCAGTACTTC.

The rearrangement links TRBV6-2 or TRBV6-3 to TRBJ2-7; D uncertain. The CDR3 spans 12 residues. Looked up from germline, CDR1 is MNHEY and CDR2 is SVGEGT. V shed 2 bases and J shed 6 bases, with 8 bases lying between them. CDR3 in amino acids: CASSYPVGEQYF. The DNA for the CDR3 is TGTGCCAGCAGTTACCCGGTGGGCGAGCAGTACTTC.